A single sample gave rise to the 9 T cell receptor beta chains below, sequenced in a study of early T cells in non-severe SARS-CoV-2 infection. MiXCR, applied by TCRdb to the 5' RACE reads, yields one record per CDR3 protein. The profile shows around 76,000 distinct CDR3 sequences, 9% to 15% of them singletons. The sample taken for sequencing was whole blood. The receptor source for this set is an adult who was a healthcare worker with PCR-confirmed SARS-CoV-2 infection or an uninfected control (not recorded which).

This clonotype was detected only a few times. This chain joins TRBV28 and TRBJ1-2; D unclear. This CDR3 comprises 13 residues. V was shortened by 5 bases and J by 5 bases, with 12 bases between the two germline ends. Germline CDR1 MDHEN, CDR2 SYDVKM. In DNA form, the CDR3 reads TGTGCCAGCAGTAACAACCCACGTTATGGCTACACCTTC. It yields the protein CASSNNPRYGYTF.

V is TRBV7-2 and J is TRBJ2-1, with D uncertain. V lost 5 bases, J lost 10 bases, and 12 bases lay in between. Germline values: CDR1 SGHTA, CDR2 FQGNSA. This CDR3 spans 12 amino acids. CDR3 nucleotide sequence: TGTGCCAGCAGCCCCGCCGCGAGGGAGCAGTTCTTC. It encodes CASSPAAREQFF.

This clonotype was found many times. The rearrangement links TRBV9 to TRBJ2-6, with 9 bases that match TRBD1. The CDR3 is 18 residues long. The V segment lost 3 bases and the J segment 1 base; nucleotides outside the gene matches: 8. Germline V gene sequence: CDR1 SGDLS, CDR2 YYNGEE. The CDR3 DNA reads TGTGCCAGCAGCGCAGACAGGGGGAAGAGTTCTGGGGCCAACGTCCTGACTTTC. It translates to CASSADRGKSSGANVLTF. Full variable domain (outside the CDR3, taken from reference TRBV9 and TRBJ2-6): DSGVTQTPKHLITATGQRVTLRCSPRSGDLSVYWYQQSLDQGLQFLIQYYNGEERAKGNILERFSAQQFPDLHSELNLSSLELGDSALYFCASSADRGKSSGANVLTFGAGSRLTVL.

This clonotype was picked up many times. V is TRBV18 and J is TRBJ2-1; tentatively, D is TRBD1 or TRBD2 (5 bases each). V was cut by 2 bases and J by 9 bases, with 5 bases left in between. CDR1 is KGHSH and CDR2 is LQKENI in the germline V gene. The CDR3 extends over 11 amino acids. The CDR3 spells CASSPGGEQFF. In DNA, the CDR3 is TGTGCCAGCTCACCAGGGGGTGAGCAGTTCTTC. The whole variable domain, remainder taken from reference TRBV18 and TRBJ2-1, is NAGVMQNPRHLVRRRGQEARLRCSPMKGHSHVYWYRQLPEEGLKFMVYLQKENIIDESGMPKERFSAEFPKEGPSILRIQQVVRGDSAAYFCASSPGGEQFFGPGTRLTVL.

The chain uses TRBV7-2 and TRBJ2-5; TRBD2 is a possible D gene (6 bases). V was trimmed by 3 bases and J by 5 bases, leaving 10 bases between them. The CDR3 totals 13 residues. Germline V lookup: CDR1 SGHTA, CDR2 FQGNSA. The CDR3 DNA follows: TGTGCCAGCAGCTTCGGGAGCGGGGAGACCCAGTACTTC. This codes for CASSFGSGETQYF.

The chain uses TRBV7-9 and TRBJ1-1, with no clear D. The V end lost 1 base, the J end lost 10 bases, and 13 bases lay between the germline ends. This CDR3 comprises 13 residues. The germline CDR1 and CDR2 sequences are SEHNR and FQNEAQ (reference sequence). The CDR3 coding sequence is TGTGCCAGCAGCTTAGAAATCCCAGTTGGAGCTTTCTTT. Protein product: CASSLEIPVGAFF.

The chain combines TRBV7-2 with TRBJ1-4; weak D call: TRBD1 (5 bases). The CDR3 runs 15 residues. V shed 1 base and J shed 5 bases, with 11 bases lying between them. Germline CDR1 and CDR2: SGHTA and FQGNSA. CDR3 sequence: CASSLVQGTNEKLFF. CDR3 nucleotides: TGTGCCAGCAGCTTAGTTCAGGGTACAAATGAAAAACTGTTTTTT.

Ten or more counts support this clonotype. The CDR3 nucleotides read TGTGCCACCAGTGACCCCTCAGGGGCGGCGTACAATGAGCAGTTCTTC. Translation gives CATSDPSGAAYNEQFF. The chain recombines TRBV24-1 with TRBJ2-1, with D possibly matching TRBD1 (6 bases). The ends were cut back, 4 bases at V and 4 bases at J, with 16 bases in the middle. The CDR3 has 16 amino acids. CDR1 and CDR2 from the germline V gene are KGHDR and SFDVKD.

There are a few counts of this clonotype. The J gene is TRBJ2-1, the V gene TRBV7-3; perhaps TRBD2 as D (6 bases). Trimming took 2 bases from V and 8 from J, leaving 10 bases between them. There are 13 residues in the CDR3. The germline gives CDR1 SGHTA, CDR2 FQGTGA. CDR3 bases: TGTGCCAGCAGCTTACGGTGGGGGGATGAGCAGTTCTTC. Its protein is CASSLRWGDEQFF.